The 4 T cell receptor beta chains below all came from one sample that was sequenced in a study of T cells after yellow fever vaccination. TCRdb used MiXCR to reprocess the 5' RACE reads, holding one entry per CDR3 protein. The sample records nearly 350,000 distinct CDR3 sequences, 8.1% being singletons. The sample in question was PBMCs, obtained about 41 days after the first yellow fever vaccination. The origin of the receptors is a man aged 18 to 35 who received the YFV17D yellow fever vaccine.

This clonotype has more than one count but fewer than ten. The gene calls are TRBV5-1 and TRBJ2-7; D is perhaps TRBD1 (6 bases). Germline CDR1 is SGHRS and CDR2 is YFSETQ. This CDR3 has 14 residues. The ends were cut back, 2 bases at V and 2 bases at J, with 11 bases in the middle. CDR3 amino acids: CASSFRTAAYEQYF. The CDR3 region has the DNA TGCGCCAGCAGCTTTCGGACAGCAGCCTACGAGCAGTACTTC.

In this sample, this clonotype turned up many times. J is TRBJ2-5 and V is TRBV3-1; 11 nucleotides agree with TRBD2. The CDR3 contains 15 residues. Unmatched junction bases numbered 3, after V lost 4 bases and J lost 2 bases. Germline V gene data show CDR1 as LGHDT and CDR2 as YNNKEL (reference sequence). The CDR3 spells CASSRRTSGQETQYF. CDR3 coding DNA: TGTGCCAGCAGCCGACGGACTAGCGGGCAAGAGACCCAGTACTTC.

This chain uses TRBV20-1 with TRBJ2-7, with a tentative D call TRBD1 (6 bases). Germline loops: CDR1 DFQATT, CDR2 SNEGSKA (reference sequence). V lost 5 bases to trimming and J lost 0 bases, with 20 bases between them. The CDR3 extends over 16 amino acids. CDR3 loop: CSAARLRTETSYEQYV. CDR3 DNA sequence: TGCAGTGCTGCCCGCCTGAGGACAGAAACCTCCTACGAGCAGTACGTC.

In this sample, this clonotype turned up a few times. The chain uses TRBV5-4 and TRBJ1-2; D is unclear. The CDR3 extends over 14 amino acids. Germline V gene sequence: CDR1 SGHNT, CDR2 YYREEE (reference sequence). Trimming stripped 4 bases from V and 5 bases from J, with 15 bases between. CDR3 protein: CASSRNTGSYGYTF. DNA of the CDR3: TGTGCCAGCAGCCGCAACACCGGGTCTTATGGCTACACCTTC.